A single T cell receptor (beta chain) is shown here with its context. The target antigen is unknown. Combining a sample-barcoded 5' primer with a J-beta primer mix, a second PCR ran for roughly 7 to 11 cycles. TCRdb re-derived calls from the 5' RACE reads in MiXCR, one entry per CDR3 protein. The sample includes fewer than 2,000,000 distinct CDR3 sequences, roughly two fifths of them seen just once. The source of the sample is a study of blood T cells in healthy people across ages. Study-level findings and limits: Naive T cell percentage by flow cytometry tracked strongly with beta diversity.

The CDR3 consists of 13 residues. V lost 6 bases, J lost 3 bases, and 11 bases lay in between. Germline CDR1 and CDR2: SGHTA and FQGNSA. Sequencing was carried out using blood. The receptor comes from a human donor in good health. The chain employs TRBV7-2 and TRBJ1-1; a possible D gene is TRBD1 (6 bases). The CDR3 is CASRPTGYTEAFF. The DNA for the CDR3 is TGTGCCAGCAGACCAACAGGGTACACTGAAGCTTTCTTT.